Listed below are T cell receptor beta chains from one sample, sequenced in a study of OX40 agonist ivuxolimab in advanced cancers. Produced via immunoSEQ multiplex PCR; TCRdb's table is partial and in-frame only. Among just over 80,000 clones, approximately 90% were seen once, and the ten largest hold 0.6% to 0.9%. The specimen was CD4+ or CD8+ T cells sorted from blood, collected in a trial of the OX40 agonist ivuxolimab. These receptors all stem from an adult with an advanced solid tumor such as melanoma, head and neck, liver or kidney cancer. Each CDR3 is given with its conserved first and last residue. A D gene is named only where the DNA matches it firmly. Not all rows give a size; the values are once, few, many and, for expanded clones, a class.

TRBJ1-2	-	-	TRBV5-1	TGCGCCAGCAGCCCCGGGGTGGGAAGGGCTAACTATGGCTACACCTTC	CASSPGVGRANYGYTF
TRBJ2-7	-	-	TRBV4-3	TGCGCCAGCAGCCAAGAAATTGGAAAGATCTACGAGCAGTACTTC	CASSQEIGKIYEQYF
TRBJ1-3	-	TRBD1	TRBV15	TGTGCCACGAAACCGGGACAGGGGGTAGGAAACACCATATATTTT	CATKPGQGVGNTIYF
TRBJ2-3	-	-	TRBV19	TGTGCCAGTAGTCCGGACCGCACAGATACGCAGTATTTT	CASSPDRTDTQYF
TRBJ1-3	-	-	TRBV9	TGTGCCAGCAGCGTACAGGTTACTGGAAACACCATATATTTT	CASSVQVTGNTIYF
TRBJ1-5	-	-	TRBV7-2	TGTGCCAGCAGCTTATGGGGGGCCAATCAGCCCCAGCATTTT	CASSLWGANQPQHF
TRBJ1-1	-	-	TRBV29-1	TGCAGCGCCCAAGGGCGGTTCAACACTGAAGCTTTCTTT	CSAQGRFNTEAFF
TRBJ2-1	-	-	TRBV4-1	TGCGCCAGCAGCCTATTACTAGGGCGGGGACGGGGGAATGAGCAGTTCTTC	CASSLLLGRGRGNEQFF
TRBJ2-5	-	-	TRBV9	TGTGCCAGCAGCGCCTACCAAGAGACCCAGTACTTC	CASSAYQETQYF
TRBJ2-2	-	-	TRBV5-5	TGTGCCAGCAGCTTTTACAGGGAGTCCGGGGAGCTGTTTTTT	CASSFYRESGELFF
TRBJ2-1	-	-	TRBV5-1	TGCGCCAGCAGCTTGGTAATGGCGGGTGAGCAGTTCTTC	CASSLVMAGEQFF
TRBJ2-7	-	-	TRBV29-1	TGCAGCGTGCAGGACCAGGGCCCATTTGGTTACGAGCAGTACTTC	CSVQDQGPFGYEQYF
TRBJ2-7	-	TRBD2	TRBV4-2	TGTGCCACCGGTCAAACCGGGACTAGACCCTACGAGCAGTACTTC	CATGQTGTRPYEQYF
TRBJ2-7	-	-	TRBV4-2	TGTGCCAGCAGCTACCACCCCCTAAGGGGGAGATCCACCGAGCAGTACTTC	CASSYHPLRGRSTEQYF
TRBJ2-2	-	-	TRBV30	TGTGCCTGGCGTGAGGTTGGCTTCGGGGAGCTGTTTTTT	CAWREVGFGELFF
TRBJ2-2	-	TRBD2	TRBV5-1	TGCGCCAGCAGCTTGTTGGGACTAGCGGGGGGTTTCACCGGGGAGCTGTTTTTT	CASSLLGLAGGFTGELFF
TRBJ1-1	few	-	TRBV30	TGTGCCTGGAGAAACAGGCCTTTGAACACTGAAGCTTTCTTT	CAWRNRPLNTEAFF
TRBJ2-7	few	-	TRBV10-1	TGCGCCAGCAGTGTGAGCAGGGAGAAGGAGAAGTACTTC	CASSVSREKEKYF
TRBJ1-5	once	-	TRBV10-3	TGTGCCATCAGTGAGTTTGGGGATCAGCCCCAGCATTTT	CAISEFGDQPQHF
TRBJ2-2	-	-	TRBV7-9	TGTGCCAGCAGCACATTTTACACCGGGGAGCTGTTTTTT	CASSTFYTGELFF
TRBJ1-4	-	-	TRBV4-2	TGTGCCAGCAGCCAAGAAGTTGAAAAACTGTTTTTT	CASSQEVEKLFF
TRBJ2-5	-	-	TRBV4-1	TGCGCCAGCAGCCAAGATTTGGGCCCAGGGCAAGAGACCCAGTACTTC	CASSQDLGPGQETQYF
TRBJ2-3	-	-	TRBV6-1	TGTGCCAGCAGTCTAATTTCGGAGACAGATACGCAGTATTTT	CASSLISETDTQYF
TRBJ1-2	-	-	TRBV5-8	TGTGCCAGCAGTCTAATAGGCCTACACTATGGCTACACCTTC	CASSLIGLHYGYTF
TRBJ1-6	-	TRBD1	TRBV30	TGTGCCTGGACCGACAGGGGTGGATATCCTTCACCCCTCCACTTT	CAWTDRGGYPSPLHF
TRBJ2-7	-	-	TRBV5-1	TGCGCCAGCAGCTTGGGCACGTCCCTCTACGAGCAGTACTTC	CASSLGTSLYEQYF
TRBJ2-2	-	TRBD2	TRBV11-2	TGTGCCAGCAGCGCCAGCGGGCTAGCGGGTCGCACCGGGGAGCTGTTTTTT	CASSASGLAGRTGELFF
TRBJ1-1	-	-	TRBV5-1	TGCGCCAGCAGCCGGACAGCCAACACTGAAGCTTTCTTT	CASSRTANTEAFF
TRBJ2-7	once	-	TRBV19	TGTGCCAGTAGTATCCGCCCCTTGGCGGGGAAAACCTACGAGCAGTACTTC	CASSIRPLAGKTYEQYF
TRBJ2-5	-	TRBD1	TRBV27	TGTGCCAGCAGCCCGGGACAGCTTTTTCAAGAGACCCAGTACTTC	CASSPGQLFQETQYF
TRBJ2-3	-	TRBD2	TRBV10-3	TGTGCCATCAGGGATAAAGCGGGAATTAGCACAGATACGCAGTATTTT	CAIRDKAGISTDTQYF
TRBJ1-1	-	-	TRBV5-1	TGCGCCAGCAGCGTAGGCACCTTGAACACTGAAGCTTTCTTT	CASSVGTLNTEAFF
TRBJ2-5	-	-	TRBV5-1	TGCGCCAGCAGCTCTATAGGGGCCAGGGGTGGAGACACCCAGTACTTC	CASSSIGARGGDTQYF
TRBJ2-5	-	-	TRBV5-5	TGTGCCAGCAGCCCAAGAGCCCGGGGACTCCAAGAGACCCAGTACTTC	CASSPRARGLQETQYF